This T cell receptor (beta chain) was documented in a study of blood T cell repertoires in COVID-19. Study as a whole: PBMCs, B-cell-depleted T cells, or T cells were the source of the cDNA or gDNA that made up the material.

J gave up 0 bases and V 3 bases, and 9 bases lay outside the gene matches. The CDR3 is 17 residues long. Germline loops: CDR1 MGHDK, CDR2 SYGVNS. Assay: immunoSEQ multiplex PCR; the TCRdb copy retains only in-frame clones and omits some. This table has more than 65,000 clones, about four fifths appearing once. This TCR was sampled from a woman aged 80 or over with acute or convalescent COVID-19. Sequencing input: peripheral blood. The chain uses TRBV25-1 and TRBJ2-3; 7 bases line up with TRBD2. CDR3 amino acids: CASSDLWTSYSTDTQYF. Written as DNA, the CDR3 is TGTGCCAGCAGTGACCTCTGGACTAGTTATAGCACAGATACGCAGTATTTT.